The rows below give T cell receptor beta chains drawn from one sample of a study of shared clonotypes between healthy human individuals. TCRdb's copy holds only in-frame clones and misses some; the assay was immunoSEQ multiplex PCR. The sample contains some 1.1 million clones, around three quarters of which appear only once. The material sequenced was memory CD4+ T cells from PBMCs. Source of these receptors: a man aged 18-30 years in good health. Some clones in this sample may be carry-over from other donors' samples. CDR3s include the opening cysteine and the closing phenylalanine or tryptophan. The order of the fields is V gene, J gene, D gene, clone size, CDR3 protein, CDR3 DNA. The D gene is left open where the match is weak. Clone size is given for some rows only: seen once, a few or many times, or a class if the clone is expanded.

>TRBV7-2|TRBJ2-2|-|-
CASSRLGSPTGELFF
TGTGCCAGCAGCCGTCTGGGTTCGCCTACCGGGGAGCTGTTTTTT
>TRBV27|TRBJ2-5|-|-
CASSTTGLYQETQYF
TGTGCCAGCAGTACAACCGGACTGTACCAAGAGACCCAGTACTTC
>TRBV11-2|TRBJ2-7|TRBD2|-
CASSSLTLKGTSGREEQYF
TGTGCCAGCAGCTCACTAACCTTAAAGGGGACTAGCGGACGTGAGGAGCAGTACTTC
>TRBV6-5|TRBJ1-2|-|-
CASSYRGGNYGYTF
TGTGCCAGCAGTTACCGAGGGGGGAACTATGGCTACACCTTC
>TRBV5-4|TRBJ1-2|-|-
CASSLQGNYGYTF
TGTGCCAGCAGCTTGCAGGGTAACTATGGCTACACCTTC
>TRBV29-1|TRBJ2-1|TRBD2|-
CSVDASGSNEQFF
TGCAGCGTTGATGCTAGCGGGAGTAATGAGCAGTTCTTC
>TRBV13|TRBJ2-1|TRBD2|-
CASSYPGLAYNEQFF
TGTGCCAGCAGCTACCCGGGACTAGCATACAATGAGCAGTTCTTC
>TRBV5-1|TRBJ1-1|-|-
CASQDRPGVNTEAFF
TGCGCCAGCCAAGACAGGCCGGGGGTGAACACTGAAGCTTTCTTT
>TRBV28|TRBJ2-1|TRBD2|-
CASSTLAGATYNEQFF
TGTGCCAGCAGCACACTAGCGGGAGCAACCTACAATGAGCAGTTCTTC
>TRBV11-1|TRBJ2-3|TRBD2|-
CASSLRGSLSDTQYF
TGTGCCAGCAGCTTACGCGGGAGCCTGTCAGATACGCAGTATTTT
>TRBV7-9|TRBJ2-3|-|-
CASSLARTYGDTQYF
TGTGCCAGCAGCTTAGCACGGACGTATGGGGATACGCAGTATTTT
>TRBV18|TRBJ2-5|-|many
CASSPPGIKTQYF
TGTGCCAGCTCACCCCCGGGCATAAAGACCCAGTACTTC
>TRBV28|TRBJ2-7|-|-
CASSSGDPSEQYF
TGTGCCAGCAGTTCCGGGGACCCTAGCGAGCAGTACTTC
>TRBV7-2|TRBJ1-1|-|-
CASSLGGPGAFF
TGTGCCAGCAGCTTAGGAGGCCCGGGGGCTTTCTTT
>TRBV18|TRBJ1-1|-|-
CASSPITGGDTEAFF
TGTGCCAGCTCACCAATAACCGGGGGGGACACTGAAGCTTTCTTT
>TRBV18|TRBJ2-5|-|-
CASSPRPDGETQYF
TGTGCCAGCTCACCACGGCCCGACGGGGAGACCCAGTACTTC
>TRBV4-3|TRBJ1-2|-|-
CASSHSRDGYGYTF
TGCGCCAGCAGCCACTCCCGGGACGGGTATGGCTACACCTTC
>TRBV7-3|TRBJ2-6|-|-
CASSSGRAGANVLTF
TGTGCCAGCAGCTCGGGCCGGGCTGGGGCCAACGTCCTGACTTTC